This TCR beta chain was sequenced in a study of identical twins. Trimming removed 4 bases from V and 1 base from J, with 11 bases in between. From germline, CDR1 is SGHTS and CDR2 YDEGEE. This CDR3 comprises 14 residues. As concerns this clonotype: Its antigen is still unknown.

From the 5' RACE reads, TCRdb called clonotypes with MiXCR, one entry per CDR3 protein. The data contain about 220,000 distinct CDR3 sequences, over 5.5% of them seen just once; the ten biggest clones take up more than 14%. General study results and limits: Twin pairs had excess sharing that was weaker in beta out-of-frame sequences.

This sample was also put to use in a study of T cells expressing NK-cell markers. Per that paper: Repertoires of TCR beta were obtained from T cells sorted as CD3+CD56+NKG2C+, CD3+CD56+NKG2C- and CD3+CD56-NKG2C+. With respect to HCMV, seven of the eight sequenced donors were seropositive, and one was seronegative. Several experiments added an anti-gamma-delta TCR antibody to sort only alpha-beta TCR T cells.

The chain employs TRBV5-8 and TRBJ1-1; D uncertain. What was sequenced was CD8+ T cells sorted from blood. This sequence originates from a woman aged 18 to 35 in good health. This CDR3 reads CASSAHDTNTEAFF. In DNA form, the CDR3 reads TGTGCCAGCAGCGCCCACGACACGAACACTGAAGCTTTCTTT.